Listed below are T cell receptor beta chains from one sample, sequenced in a study of shared clonotypes between healthy human individuals. Sequenced by immunoSEQ multiplex PCR; TCRdb stores in-frame clones only, minus some. Found here are 550,000 to 800,000 clones, approximately 74% of them singletons; the top ten hold about 1.8%. The sample comprised memory CD4+ T cells sorted from blood. The receptors derive from a young woman in good health. CDR3s include the opening cysteine and the closing phenylalanine or tryptophan. D genes are given only for firm matches. The size of a clone is reported for some rows only, either as once, few or many, or as a class for expanded clones.

D,V,J,size,DNA,CDR3
.,TRBV28,TRBJ1-1,once,TGTGCCACCAGAATCGCCACTGAAGCTTTCTTT,CATRIATEAFF
.,TRBV30,TRBJ1-5,once,TGTGCCTGGAGTGTACTAAAGAGAACTAGCAATCAGCCCCAGCATTTT,CAWSVLKRTSNQPQHF
.,TRBV2,TRBJ2-1,.,TGTGCCAGCAAAGCGGGTCCCTACAATGAGCAGTTCTTC,CASKAGPYNEQFF
.,TRBV4-1,TRBJ2-2,once,TGCGCCAGCAGCCAAGAAGCCCCAGGGGCCTCGAACACCGGGGAGCTGTTTTTT,CASSQEAPGASNTGELFF
.,TRBV4-2,TRBJ1-2,.,TGTGCCAGCAGCCAAGAATCGGTTCCGAGTGGCTACACCTTC,CASSQESVPSGYTF
.,TRBV28,TRBJ1-2,.,TGTGCCAGCATTCGGGACGGCAGGAACTATGGCTACACCTTC,CASIRDGRNYGYTF
.,TRBV5-6,TRBJ1-2,.,TGTGCCAGTGTGACTGGCCAGTCTAGGATGCATGGCTACACCTTC,CASVTGQSRMHGYTF
.,TRBV7-9,TRBJ1-5,.,TGTGCCAGCAGCTCAAGGGACGGGAATCAGCCCCAGCATTTT,CASSSRDGNQPQHF
TRBD2,TRBV2,TRBJ2-7,.,TGTGCCAGCAGATCCCTAGCGGGACGCACGGACGAGCAGTACTTC,CASRSLAGRTDEQYF
.,TRBV29-1,TRBJ2-1,.,TGCAGCGTTGTCGGGAGAGCCAGTGAGCAGTTCTTC,CSVVGRASEQFF
.,TRBV11-2,TRBJ1-5,few,TGTGCCAGCAGCTCGAGGGGGGATAATCAGCCCCAGCATTTT,CASSSRGDNQPQHF
TRBD2,TRBV4-1,TRBJ2-2,.,TGCGCCAGCAGCCAAGATTCGGCGGGAGGACCGAACACCGGGGAGCTGTTTTTT,CASSQDSAGGPNTGELFF
.,TRBV5-1,TRBJ2-7,.,TGCGCCAGCAGCTCCAACTGGGCGGGGCCCTACGAGCAGTACTTC,CASSSNWAGPYEQYF
.,TRBV28,TRBJ1-2,many,TGTGCCAGCAGTTTATCGGGGAATTCCTACACCTTC,CASSLSGNSYTF
.,TRBV5-1,TRBJ2-1,many,TGCGCCAGCAGCTTCGGTAGGGGACCTGAGCAGTTCTTC,CASSFGRGPEQFF
TRBD2,TRBV11-2,TRBJ2-3,.,TGTGCCAGCAGCCAAGGACTAGCGGGAGCGGAGGATACGCAGTATTTT,CASSQGLAGAEDTQYF
TRBD1,TRBV28,TRBJ2-7,few,TGTGCCACTGGACAGGGGGCTCGGGAGCAGTACTTC,CATGQGAREQYF
.,TRBV6-5,TRBJ2-2,.,TGTGCCAGCAGGTGGGCGAACACCGGGGAGCTGTTTTTT,CASRWANTGELFF
.,TRBV5-5,TRBJ2-7,.,TGTGCCAGCGGGGGTTCGAACTACGAGCAGTACTTC,CASGGSNYEQYF
.,TRBV2,TRBJ2-1,.,TGTGCCAGCACTGACCCGTCATTAGCGAGCTCCTACAATGAGCAGTTCTTC,CASTDPSLASSYNEQFF
.,TRBV10-1,TRBJ1-1,many,TGCGCCAGCAGTGGACAGCGAAACACTGAAGCTTTCTTT,CASSGQRNTEAFF
.,TRBV28,TRBJ1-1,.,TGTGCCAGCAGACCTGGTGGGACTTCCGAATGGGTTAGCACTGAAGCTTTCTTT,CASRPGGTSEWVSTEAFF
TRBD2,TRBV7-2,TRBJ2-1,.,TGTGCCAGCAGGGACCCTAGCGGGAGAGTCATCAATGAGCAGTTCTTC,CASRDPSGRVINEQFF
TRBD1,TRBV27,TRBJ1-2,.,TGTGCCAGCAGTCCCTTACAGGGGGCGATGGATGGCTACACCTTC,CASSPLQGAMDGYTF
.,TRBV6-5,TRBJ2-5,.,TGTGCCAGCACCCTTTTGGAGACCCAGTACTTC,CASTLLETQYF
.,TRBV2,TRBJ2-3,.,TGTGCCAGCAGGGACAGTCTCACAGATACGCAGTATTTT,CASRDSLTDTQYF
.,TRBV11-2,TRBJ1-2,.,TGTGCCAGCAGCTTATCAGGGGACGGCTACACCTTC,CASSLSGDGYTF
TRBD1,TRBV2,TRBJ2-7,few,TGTGCCACTACTCCCGGGACAGTCACCTACGAGCAGTACTTC,CATTPGTVTYEQYF
.,TRBV6-1,TRBJ2-5,few,TGTGCCAGCAGTTCATCAGAGACCCAGTACTTC,CASSSSETQYF
.,TRBV7-2,TRBJ2-1,once,TGTGCCAGCAGCAAACTAGCTTTGACCTACAATGAGCAGTTCTTC,CASSKLALTYNEQFF
TRBD1,TRBV2,TRBJ1-1,.,TGTGCCAGCAAGGGGGACAGCACTGAAGCTTTCTTT,CASKGDSTEAFF
.,TRBV28,TRBJ2-7,.,TGTGCCAGCAGTTTAGGCGGATCCTACGAGCAGTACTTC,CASSLGGSYEQYF
.,TRBV18,TRBJ2-4,.,TGTGCCAGCTCACCAGGGTATTTCGACAAGGTGACCCTCGGAGCCGTAAACATTCAGTACTTC,CASSPGYFDKVTLGAVNIQYF
TRBD1,TRBV2,TRBJ1-2,few,TGTGCCAGCAGTGAAAAGAGTTGGGACAGCTATGGCTACACCTTC,CASSEKSWDSYGYTF
.,TRBV16,TRBJ1-1,.,TGTGCCAGCACCTCCTCCGGGACCCTCGCCGAGACTGAAGCTTTCTTT,CASTSSGTLAETEAFF
.,TRBV9,TRBJ2-3,.,TGTGCCAGCAGTCTTTTCCCCCAATCGGGAGATACGCAGTATTTT,CASSLFPQSGDTQYF
.,TRBV5-4,TRBJ2-5,.,TGTGCCAGCAGCTTGGGGTCGGGAATCCAAGAGACCCAGTACTTC,CASSLGSGIQETQYF
TRBD2,TRBV5-1,TRBJ2-3,.,TGCGCCAGCAGTCAAGGATCCGGGACTAGATCAGATACGCAGTATTTT,CASSQGSGTRSDTQYF
.,TRBV5-6,TRBJ2-3,.,TGTGCCAGCAGCTTTCGACAGTCAGATACGCAGTATTTT,CASSFRQSDTQYF
TRBD1,TRBV29-1,TRBJ1-1,.,TGCAGCGTTGGCCAGGGGGCGAGAGCTTTCTTT,CSVGQGARAFF
.,TRBV28,TRBJ2-3,.,TGTGCCAGCAGTTCCCCCCTATGGGATACGCAGTATTTT,CASSSPLWDTQYF
TRBD2,TRBV14,TRBJ2-7,.,TGTGCCAGCAGCCTCACTAGCGGGGTAACCTACGAGCAGTACTTC,CASSLTSGVTYEQYF
.,TRBV5-4,TRBJ2-5,.,TGTGCCAGCAGCTGGCGCGGGGCTGAGACCCAGTACTTC,CASSWRGAETQYF
.,TRBV7-2,TRBJ1-5,.,TGTGCCAGCAGCCTAACTAAGACAGTTCAGTCCCAGCATTTT,CASSLTKTVQSQHF
TRBD2,TRBV19,TRBJ2-7,.,TGTGCCAGTAGTTCCTCAGCGGGAACTAACGAGCAGTACTTC,CASSSSAGTNEQYF
TRBD1,TRBV19,TRBJ2-7,.,TGTGCCAGTAGTCCTTGGGGACAGGGGAGCTCCTACGAGCAGTACTTC,CASSPWGQGSSYEQYF
TRBD2,TRBV6-1,TRBJ2-5,.,TGTGCCAGCAGTGAATTAGCGGGGCGGGCTGAGACCCAGTACTTC,CASSELAGRAETQYF
.,TRBV10-3,TRBJ2-3,few,TGTGCCATCAGTCCCCCGGAGTCGACAGATACGCAGTATTTT,CAISPPESTDTQYF
TRBD1,TRBV9,TRBJ2-1,.,TGTGCCAGCAGCGTAGCTACAGGGGGCAATGAGCAGTTCTTC,CASSVATGGNEQFF
.,TRBV10-2,TRBJ2-7,.,TGCGCCAGCAGTGAGAGGTTAGAAGTTAGACACTTC,CASSERLEVRHF
TRBD1,TRBV2,TRBJ2-3,.,TGTGCCGGCTGCCGGGACAGGGTCAAAGATACGCAGTATTTT,CAGCRDRVKDTQYF
TRBD2,TRBV6-5,TRBJ2-7,.,TGTGCCAGCAAGGTCGGGGGGGGCCTCGGCGAGCAGTACTTC,CASKVGGGLGEQYF
.,TRBV20-1,TRBJ1-5,.,TGCAGTGCTACAGGAGTACAGCCCCAGCATTTT,CSATGVQPQHF
.,TRBV11-1,TRBJ2-7,.,TGTGCCAGCAGCCCCGGGATCCTTCTTTACGAGCAGTACTTC,CASSPGILLYEQYF